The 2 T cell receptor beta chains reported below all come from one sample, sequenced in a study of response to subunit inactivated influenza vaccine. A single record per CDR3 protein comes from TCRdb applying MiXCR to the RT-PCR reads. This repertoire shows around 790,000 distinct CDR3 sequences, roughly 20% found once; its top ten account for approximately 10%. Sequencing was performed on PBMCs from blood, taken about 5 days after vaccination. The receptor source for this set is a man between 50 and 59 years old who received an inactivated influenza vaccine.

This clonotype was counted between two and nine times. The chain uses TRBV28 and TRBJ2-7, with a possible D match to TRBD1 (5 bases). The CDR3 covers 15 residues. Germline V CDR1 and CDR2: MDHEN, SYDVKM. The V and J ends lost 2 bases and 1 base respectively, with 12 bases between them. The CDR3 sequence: CASSLPNRISYEQYF. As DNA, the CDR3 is TGTGCCAGCAGTTTACCGAACAGGATATCCTACGAGCAGTACTTC. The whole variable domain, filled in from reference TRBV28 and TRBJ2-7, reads DVKVTQSSRYLVKRTGEKVFLECVQDMDHENMFWYRQDPGLGLRLIYFSYDVKMKEKGDIPEGYSVSREKKERFSLILESASTNQTSMYLCASSLPNRISYEQYFGPGTRLTVT.

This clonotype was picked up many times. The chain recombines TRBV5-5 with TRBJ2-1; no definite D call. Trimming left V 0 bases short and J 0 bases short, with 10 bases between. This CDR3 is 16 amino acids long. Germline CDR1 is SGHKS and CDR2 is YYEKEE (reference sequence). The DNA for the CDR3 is TGTGCCAGCAGCTTGGGGTCCGGTAGCTCCTACAATGAGCAGTTCTTC. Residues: CASSLGSGSSYNEQFF. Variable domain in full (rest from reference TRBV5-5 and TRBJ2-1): DAGVTQSPTHLIKTRGQQVTLRCSPISGHKSVSWYQQVLGQGPQFIFQYYEKEERGRGNFPDRFSARQFPNYSSELNVNALLLGDSALYLCASSLGSGSSYNEQFFGPGTRLTVL.